This TCR beta chain is from a study of beta chain features in type 1 diabetes. Study summary: The patients were much like the healthy donors in age, gender and cell yields. All samples together contributed some 100,000,000 sorted cells for examination.

The investigators reverse transcribed all of the isolated RNA, so they sequenced expressed TCRB transcripts. Data came from immunoSEQ multiplex PCR; TCRdb stores just in-frame clones and leaves some out. The data show hundreds of thousands of clones, roughly 17% seen once. Purity above 95% was achieved in all sorted populations. Sequencing was done on a sample of naive CD4+ T cells from blood. This TCR came from a woman aged 18-35 years in good health.

CDR3: CASSLKRGDYEQYF. The CDR3 region has the DNA TGTGCCAGCTCCCTCAAGAGAGGAGACTACGAGCAGTACTTC. The rearrangement links TRBV18 to TRBJ2-7; D unresolved. The CDR3 is 14 residues long. Germline loops: CDR1 KGHSH, CDR2 LQKENI. V was shortened by 6 bases and J by 3 bases, with 15 bases between the two germline ends.